The T cell receptor beta chain under discussion was sequenced for a study of cytomegalovirus exposure and HLA in healthy donors. Study observations and caveats: A later analysis showed HLA-associated TCR beta chains outstripping equally common others in clonal expansion. Links to common viral pathogens appeared, in a later analysis, for several of the most significant clusters. TCR beta V- and J-gene trimming, according to a later analysis, was linked to a missense DCLRE1C variant.

Regarding this clone: As yet, its antigen is unknown.

PCR employed 60 Vbeta and 13 Jbeta primers. Sequencing used immunoSEQ multiplex PCR; TCRdb keeps in-frame clones, though not all of them. Here the sample spans 150,000 or so clones, approximately 80% being singletons. The ends were cut back, 6 bases at V and 8 bases at J, with 13 bases in the middle. Germline V gene data show CDR1 as DFQATT and CDR2 as SNEGSKA (reference sequence). The CDR3 sequence is 11 residues long. This TCR derives from a man aged 35-49 years in good health and CMV-seropositive. The chain links TRBV20-1 to TRBJ1-2; D is ambiguous. The source material was PBMCs. CDR3 in amino acids: CSARPVKGYTF. The CDR3 DNA is TGCAGTGCCAGACCAGTGAAGGGCTACACCTTC.